The T cell receptor (beta chain) under discussion was sequenced for a study of control samples from healthy donors and cancer patients. Sequencing used immunoSEQ multiplex PCR; TCRdb keeps in-frame clones, though not all of them. Among some 96,000 clones listed, roughly 87% were seen once. Trimming removed 0 bases from V and 4 bases from J, with 10 bases in between. The CDR3 runs 16 residues. CDR1 LGHDT and CDR2 YNNKEL come from the germline V gene (reference sequence). The chain combines TRBV3-1 (or the pseudogene TRBV3-2) with TRBJ2-6; D is perhaps TRBD2 (5 bases). Sample: blood. The TCR comes from a woman between 50 and 59 years old in good health. CDR3: CASSQDKGAGANVLTF. CDR3 coding DNA: TGTGCCAGCAGCCAAGATAAGGGAGCGGGGGCCAACGTCCTGACTTTC.